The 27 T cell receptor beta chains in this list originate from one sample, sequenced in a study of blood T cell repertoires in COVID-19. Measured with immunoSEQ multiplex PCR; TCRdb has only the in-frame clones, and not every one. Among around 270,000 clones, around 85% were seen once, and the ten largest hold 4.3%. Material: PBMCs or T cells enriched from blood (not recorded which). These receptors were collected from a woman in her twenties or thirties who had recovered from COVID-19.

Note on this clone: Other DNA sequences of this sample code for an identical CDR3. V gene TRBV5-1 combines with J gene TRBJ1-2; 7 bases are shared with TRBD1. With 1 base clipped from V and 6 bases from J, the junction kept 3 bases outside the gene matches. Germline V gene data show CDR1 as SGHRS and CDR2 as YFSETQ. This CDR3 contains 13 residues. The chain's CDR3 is CASSLIQGDGYTF. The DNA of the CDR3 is TGCGCCAGCAGCTTGATCCAGGGGGATGGCTACACCTTC.

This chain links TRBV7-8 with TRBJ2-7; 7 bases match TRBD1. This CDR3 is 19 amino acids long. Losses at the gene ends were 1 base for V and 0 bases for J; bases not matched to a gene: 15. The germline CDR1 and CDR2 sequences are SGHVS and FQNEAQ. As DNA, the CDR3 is TGTGCCAGCAGCTTAGTAAGGGGGCCTGTAGGACTCAGCTCCTACGAGCAGTACTTC. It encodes CASSLVRGPVGLSSYEQYF.

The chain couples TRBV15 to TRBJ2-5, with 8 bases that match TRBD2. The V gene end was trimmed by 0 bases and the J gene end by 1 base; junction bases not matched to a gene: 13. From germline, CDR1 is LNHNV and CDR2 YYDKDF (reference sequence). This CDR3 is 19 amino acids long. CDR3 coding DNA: TGTGCCACCAGCAGAGATCTGGGCATTTTAGCGGGGTTCCAAGAGACCCAGTACTTC. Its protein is CATSRDLGILAGFQETQYF. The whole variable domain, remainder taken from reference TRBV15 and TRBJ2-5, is DAMVIQNPRYQVTQFGKPVTLSCSQTLNHNVMYWYQQKSSQAPKLLFHYYDKDFNNEADTPDNFQSRRPNTSFCFLDIRSPGLGDTAMYLCATSRDLGILAGFQETQYFGPGTRLLVL.

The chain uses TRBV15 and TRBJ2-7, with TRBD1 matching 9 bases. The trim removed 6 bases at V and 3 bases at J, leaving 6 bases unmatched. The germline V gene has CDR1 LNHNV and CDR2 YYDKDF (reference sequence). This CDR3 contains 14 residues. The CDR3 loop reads CATRGRDRVYEQYF. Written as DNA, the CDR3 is TGTGCCACCAGGGGCCGGGACAGGGTCTACGAGCAGTACTTC.

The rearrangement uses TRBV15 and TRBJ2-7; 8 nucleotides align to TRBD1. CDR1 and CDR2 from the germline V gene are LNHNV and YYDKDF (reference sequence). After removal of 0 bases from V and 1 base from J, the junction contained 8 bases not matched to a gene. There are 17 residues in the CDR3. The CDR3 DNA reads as TGTGCCACCAGCAGAGATGGGATCAGGGGGCTTTCCTACGAGCAGTACTTC. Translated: CATSRDGIRGLSYEQYF.

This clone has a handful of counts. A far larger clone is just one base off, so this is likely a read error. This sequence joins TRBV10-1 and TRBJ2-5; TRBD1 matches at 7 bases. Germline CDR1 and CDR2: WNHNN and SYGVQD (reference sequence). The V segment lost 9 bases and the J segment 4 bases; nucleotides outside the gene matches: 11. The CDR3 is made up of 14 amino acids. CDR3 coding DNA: TGCGCCAGAATCGAAACGACAGGGTTAGAGACCCAGTACTTC. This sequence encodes CARIETTGLETQYF.

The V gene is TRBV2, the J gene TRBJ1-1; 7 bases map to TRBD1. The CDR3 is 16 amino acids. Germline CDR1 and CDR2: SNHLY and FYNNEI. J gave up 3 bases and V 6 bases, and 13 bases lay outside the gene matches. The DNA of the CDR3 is TGTGCCAGCAGGAAGGACAGGCAAGGGACCCACACTGAAGCTTTCTTT. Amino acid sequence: CASRKDRQGTHTEAFF.

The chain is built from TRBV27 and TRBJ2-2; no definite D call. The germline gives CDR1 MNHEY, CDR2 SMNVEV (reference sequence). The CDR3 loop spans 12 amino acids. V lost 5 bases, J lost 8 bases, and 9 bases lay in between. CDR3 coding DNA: TGTGCCAGCAGTCAAAAAGCGGGGGAGCTGTTTTTT. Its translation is CASSQKAGELFF.

The CDR3 sequence: CASREDENNEQFF. In DNA, the CDR3 is TGTGCCAGCAGGGAGGACGAAAACAATGAGCAGTTCTTC. The chain couples TRBV28 to TRBJ2-1, with a tentative D call TRBD2 (5 bases). Germline CDR1 reads MDHEN; CDR2 reads SYDVKM. The V gene lost 6 bases and the J gene lost 5 bases, with 11 bases spanning the gap. The CDR3 has 13 residues.

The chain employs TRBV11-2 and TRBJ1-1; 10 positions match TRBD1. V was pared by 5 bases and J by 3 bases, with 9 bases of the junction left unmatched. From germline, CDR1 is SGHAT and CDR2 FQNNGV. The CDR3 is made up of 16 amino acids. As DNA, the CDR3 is TGTGCCAGCAGCCCACACCGACAGGGGGCGTACACTGAAGCTTTCTTT. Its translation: CASSPHRQGAYTEAFF.

The CDR3 sequence is CASSLNIRGQGFF. The CDR3 region has the DNA TGCGCCAGCAGCTTAAACATTAGGGGACAGGGCTTCTTC. The chain employs TRBV5-1 and TRBJ2-1, with 9 bases that match TRBD1. CDR1 and CDR2 from the germline V gene are SGHRS and YFSETQ. The CDR3 loop spans 13 amino acids. Germline trimming cut 2 bases from V and 16 bases from J; bases unmatched to any gene: 10. Drawing the rest from reference TRBV5-1 and TRBJ2-1, the complete variable domain is KAGVTQTPRYLIKTRGQQVTLSCSPISGHRSVSWYQQTPGQGLQFLFEYFSETQRNKGNFPGRFSGRQFSNSRSEMNVSTLELGDSALYLCASSLNIRGQGFFGPGTRLTVL.

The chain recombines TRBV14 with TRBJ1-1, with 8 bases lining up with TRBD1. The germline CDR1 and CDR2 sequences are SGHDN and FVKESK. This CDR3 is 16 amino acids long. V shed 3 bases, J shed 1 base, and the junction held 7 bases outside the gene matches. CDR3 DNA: TGTGCCAGCAGCCATTTTGGACAGGGCAAGAACACTGAAGCTTTCTTT. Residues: CASSHFGQGKNTEAFF.

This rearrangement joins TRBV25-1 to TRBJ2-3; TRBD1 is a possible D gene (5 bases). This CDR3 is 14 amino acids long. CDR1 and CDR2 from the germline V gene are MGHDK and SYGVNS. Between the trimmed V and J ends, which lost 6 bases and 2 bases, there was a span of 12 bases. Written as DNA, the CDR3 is TGTGCCAGCAGCCACCAGGGATTCACAGATACGCAGTATTTT. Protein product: CASSHQGFTDTQYF.

The CDR3 DNA reads as TGTGCCATCAGCCCCTTAGATATGACAGGTACGAACACTGAAGCTTTCTTT. Protein sequence: CAISPLDMTGTNTEAFF. The chain employs TRBV10-3 and TRBJ1-1, with D possibly TRBD1 on 6 matching bases. The CDR3 length is 17 residues. V dropped 6 bases and J dropped 1 base, with 21 bases sitting between them. Germline assignment: CDR1 ENHRY and CDR2 SYGVKD.

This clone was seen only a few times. CDR3 region: CASSQQPSYEQYF. The CDR3 DNA reads TGTGCCAGCAGCCAACAGCCCTCCTACGAGCAGTACTTC. The chain has TRBV11-2 and TRBJ2-7, with no clear D. Looked up from germline, CDR1 is SGHAT and CDR2 is FQNNGV. With 5 bases removed from V and 0 bases from J, the gap between germline ends came to 8 bases. The CDR3 loop spans 13 amino acids.

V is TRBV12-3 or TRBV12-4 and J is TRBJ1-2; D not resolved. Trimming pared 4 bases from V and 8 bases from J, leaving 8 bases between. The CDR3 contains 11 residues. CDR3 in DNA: TGTGCCAGCAGTTACCGACTAGGCTACACCTTC. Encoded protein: CASSYRLGYTF.

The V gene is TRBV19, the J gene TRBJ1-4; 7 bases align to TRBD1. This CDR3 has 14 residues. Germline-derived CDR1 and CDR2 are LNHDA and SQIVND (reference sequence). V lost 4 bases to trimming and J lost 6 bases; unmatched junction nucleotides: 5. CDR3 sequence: CASSTGTAHEKLFF. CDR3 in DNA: TGTGCCAGTAGTACTGGGACAGCTCATGAAAAACTGTTTTTT. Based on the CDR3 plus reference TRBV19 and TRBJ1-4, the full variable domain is DGGITQSPKYLFRKEGQNVTLSCEQNLNHDAMYWYRQDPGQGLRLIYYSQIVNDFQKGDIAEGYSVSREKKESFPLTVTSAQKNPTAFYLCASSTGTAHEKLFFGSGTQLSVL.

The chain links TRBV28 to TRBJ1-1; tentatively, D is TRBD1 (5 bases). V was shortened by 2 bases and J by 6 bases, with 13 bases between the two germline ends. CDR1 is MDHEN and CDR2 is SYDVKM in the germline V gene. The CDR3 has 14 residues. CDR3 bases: TGTGCCAGCAGTTTAGCTGCCAGGGTTGCTGAAGCTTTCTTT. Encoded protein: CASSLAARVAEAFF.

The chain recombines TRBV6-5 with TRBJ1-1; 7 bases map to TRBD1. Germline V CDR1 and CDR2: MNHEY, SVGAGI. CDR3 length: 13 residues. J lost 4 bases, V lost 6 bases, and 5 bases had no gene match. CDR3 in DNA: TGTGCCAGCAGCCCCGAGGGGGCCACTGAAGCTTTCTTT. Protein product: CASSPEGATEAFF.

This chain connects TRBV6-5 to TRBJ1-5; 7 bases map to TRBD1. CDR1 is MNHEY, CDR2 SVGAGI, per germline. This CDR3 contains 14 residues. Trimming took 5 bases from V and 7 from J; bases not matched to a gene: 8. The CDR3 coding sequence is TGTGCCAGCAGTCGAAAGGACAGGCTCCAGCCCCAGCATTTT. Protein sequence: CASSRKDRLQPQHF.

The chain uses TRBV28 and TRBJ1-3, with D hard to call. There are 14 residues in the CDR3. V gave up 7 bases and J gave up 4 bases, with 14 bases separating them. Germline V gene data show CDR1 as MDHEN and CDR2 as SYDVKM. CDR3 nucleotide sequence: TGTGCCAGCAACCCGTACGGGGAGGGAAACACCATATATTTT. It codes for CASNPYGEGNTIYF. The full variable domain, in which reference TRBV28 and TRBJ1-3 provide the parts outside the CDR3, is DVKVTQSSRYLVKRTGEKVFLECVQDMDHENMFWYRQDPGLGLRLIYFSYDVKMKEKGDIPEGYSVSREKKERFSLILESASTNQTSMYLCASNPYGEGNTIYFGEGSWLTVV.

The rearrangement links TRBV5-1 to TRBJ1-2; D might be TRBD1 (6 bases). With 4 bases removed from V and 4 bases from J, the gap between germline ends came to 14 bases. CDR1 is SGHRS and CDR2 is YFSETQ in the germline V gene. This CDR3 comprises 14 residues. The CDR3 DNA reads TGCGCCAGCAGCGACCCCCAGGGGAGCTATGGCTACACCTTC. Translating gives CASSDPQGSYGYTF.

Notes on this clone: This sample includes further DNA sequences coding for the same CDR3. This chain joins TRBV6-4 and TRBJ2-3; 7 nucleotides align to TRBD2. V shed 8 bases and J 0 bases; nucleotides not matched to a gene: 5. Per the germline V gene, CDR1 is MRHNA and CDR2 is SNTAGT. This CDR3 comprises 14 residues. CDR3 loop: CASSSGGSTDTQYF. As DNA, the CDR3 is TGTGCCAGCTCGTCCGGGGGGAGCACAGATACGCAGTATTTT.

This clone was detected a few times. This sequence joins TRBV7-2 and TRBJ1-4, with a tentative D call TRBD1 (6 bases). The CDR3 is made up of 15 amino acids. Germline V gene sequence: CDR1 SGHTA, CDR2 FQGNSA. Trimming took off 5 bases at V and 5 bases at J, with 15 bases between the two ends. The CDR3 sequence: CASSPTTGLNEKLFF. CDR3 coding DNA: TGTGCCAGCAGCCCGACGACAGGCCTCAATGAAAAACTGTTTTTT. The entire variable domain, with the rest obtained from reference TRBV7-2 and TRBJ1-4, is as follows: GAGVSQSPSNKVTEKGKDVELRCDPISGHTALYWYRQSLGQGLEFLIYFQGNSAPDKSGLPSDRFSAERTGGSVSTLTIQRTQQEDSAVYLCASSPTTGLNEKLFFGSGTQLSVL.

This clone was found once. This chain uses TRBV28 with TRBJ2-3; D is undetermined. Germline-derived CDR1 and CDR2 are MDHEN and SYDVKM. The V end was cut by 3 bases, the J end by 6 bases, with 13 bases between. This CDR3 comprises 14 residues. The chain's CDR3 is CASSFAGSIDTQYF. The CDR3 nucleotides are TGTGCCAGCAGTTTCGCAGGCTCCATTGATACGCAGTATTTT.

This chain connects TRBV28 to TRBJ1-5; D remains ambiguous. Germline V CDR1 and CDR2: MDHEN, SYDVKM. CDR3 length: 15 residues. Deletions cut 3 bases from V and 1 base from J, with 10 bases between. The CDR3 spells CASSFPGRSNQPQHF. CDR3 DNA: TGTGCCAGCAGTTTCCCCGGGAGAAGCAATCAGCCCCAGCATTTT.

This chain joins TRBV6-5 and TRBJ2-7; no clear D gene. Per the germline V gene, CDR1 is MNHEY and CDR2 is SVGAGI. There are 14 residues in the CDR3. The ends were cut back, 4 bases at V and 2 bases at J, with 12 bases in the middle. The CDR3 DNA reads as TGTGCCAGCAGTTTCAGGCAGATGGCCTACGAGCAGTACTTC. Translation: CASSFRQMAYEQYF.